The T cell receptor beta chain under discussion was sequenced for a study of blood T cell repertoires in COVID-19. Looking at the study overall: COVID-19 samples from acute and convalescent phases originated in the United States, Italy and Spain. T cells, B-cell-depleted T cells, or PBMCs provided the cDNA or gDNA that served as material.

Original analysis: How many nucleated cells were present was estimated from reference gene primer amplification. Using immunoSEQ multiplex PCR, the repertoire was profiled, and TCRdb retains in-frame clones only, with some absent. From that table come the V and J calls and clone size; the DNA was used to work out D and trimming. The sample holds approximately 250,000 clones, around 86% seen once. There are 15 residues in the CDR3. Trimming left V 8 bases short and J 3 bases short, with 17 bases between. Germline CDR1 is LNHDA and CDR2 is SQIVND (reference sequence). The sample taken for sequencing was peripheral blood. This receptor was identified in an older woman who had recovered from COVID-19. This sequence joins TRBV19 and TRBJ1-5, with D perhaps matching TRBD1 (5 bases). CDR3: CASRGRGLTNQPQHF. CDR3 DNA: TGTGCCAGTCGTGGAAGGGGTTTAACCAATCAGCCCCAGCATTTT.